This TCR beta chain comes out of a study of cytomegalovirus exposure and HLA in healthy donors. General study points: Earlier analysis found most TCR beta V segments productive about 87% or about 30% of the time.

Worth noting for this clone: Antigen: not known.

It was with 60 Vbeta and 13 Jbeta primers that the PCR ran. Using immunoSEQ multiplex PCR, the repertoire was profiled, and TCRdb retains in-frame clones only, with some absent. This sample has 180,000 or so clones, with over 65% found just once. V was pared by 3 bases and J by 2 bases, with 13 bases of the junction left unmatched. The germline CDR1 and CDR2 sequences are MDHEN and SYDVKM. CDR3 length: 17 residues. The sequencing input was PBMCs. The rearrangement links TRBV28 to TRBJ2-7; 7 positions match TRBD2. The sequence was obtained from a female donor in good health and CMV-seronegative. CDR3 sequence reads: CASSFEVRGGSTYEQYF. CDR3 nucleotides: TGTGCCAGCAGTTTCGAGGTTAGAGGCGGGAGTACCTACGAGCAGTACTTC.